Described below is a single TCR beta chain sequence and its context. The data are from a study of cytomegalovirus exposure and HLA in healthy donors. In the PCR, 60 Vbeta and 13 Jbeta primers were used. Only in-frame clones appear in the TCRdb table, and some are missing; sequencing was by immunoSEQ multiplex PCR. In total, the table holds about 130,000 clones. The ends lost 0 bases at V and 3 bases at J; junction bases unmatched: 3. CDR3 size: 15 residues. Germline V gives CDR1 SGHKS, CDR2 YYEKEE (reference sequence). Specimen: PBMCs. The sequence was obtained from a man aged 35 to 55 in good health and CMV-seronegative. V is TRBV5-5 and J is TRBJ1-5; 7 bases line up with TRBD1. The CDR3 coding sequence is TGTGCCAGCAGCTTGGGACAGGGAATCAATCAGCCCCAGCATTTT. Encoded protein: CASSLGQGINQPQHF.